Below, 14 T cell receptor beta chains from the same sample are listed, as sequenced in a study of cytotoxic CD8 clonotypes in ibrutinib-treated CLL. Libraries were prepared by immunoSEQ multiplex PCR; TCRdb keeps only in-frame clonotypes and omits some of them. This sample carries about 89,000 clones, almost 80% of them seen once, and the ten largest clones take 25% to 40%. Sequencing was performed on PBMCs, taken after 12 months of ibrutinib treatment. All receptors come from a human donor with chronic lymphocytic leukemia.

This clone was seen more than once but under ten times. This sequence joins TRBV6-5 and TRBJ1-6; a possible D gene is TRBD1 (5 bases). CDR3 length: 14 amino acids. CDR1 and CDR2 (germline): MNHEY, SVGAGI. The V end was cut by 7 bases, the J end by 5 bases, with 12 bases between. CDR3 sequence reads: CASTPSRDNSPLHF. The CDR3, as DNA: TGTGCCAGCACCCCTAGCAGGGATAATTCACCCCTCCACTTT.

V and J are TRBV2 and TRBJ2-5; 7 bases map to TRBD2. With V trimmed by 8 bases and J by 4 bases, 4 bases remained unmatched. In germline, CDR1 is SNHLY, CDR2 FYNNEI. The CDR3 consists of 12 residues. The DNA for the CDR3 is TGTGCCAGCCAGAGCGGGGTAGAGACCCAGTACTTC. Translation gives CASQSGVETQYF.

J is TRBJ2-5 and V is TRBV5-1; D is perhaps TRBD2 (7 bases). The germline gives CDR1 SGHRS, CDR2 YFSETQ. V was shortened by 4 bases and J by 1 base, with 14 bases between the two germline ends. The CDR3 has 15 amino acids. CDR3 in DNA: TGCGCCAGCAGCGGGGGGGCGGGGACCCAAGAGACCCAGTACTTC. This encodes CASSGGAGTQETQYF.

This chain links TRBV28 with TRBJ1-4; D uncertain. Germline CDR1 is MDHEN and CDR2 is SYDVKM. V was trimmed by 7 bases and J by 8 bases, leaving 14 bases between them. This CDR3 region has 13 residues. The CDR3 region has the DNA TGTGCCAGCAAAGACCTAGCTAGGGAAAAACTGTTTTTT. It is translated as CASKDLAREKLFF.

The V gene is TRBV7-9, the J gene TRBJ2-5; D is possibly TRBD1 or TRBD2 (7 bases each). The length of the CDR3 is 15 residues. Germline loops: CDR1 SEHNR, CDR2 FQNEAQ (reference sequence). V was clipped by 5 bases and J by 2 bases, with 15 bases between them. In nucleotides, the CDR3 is TGTGCCAGCAGCCTCCAGGGGGGGGGACAAGAGACCCAGTACTTC. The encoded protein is CASSLQGGGQETQYF.

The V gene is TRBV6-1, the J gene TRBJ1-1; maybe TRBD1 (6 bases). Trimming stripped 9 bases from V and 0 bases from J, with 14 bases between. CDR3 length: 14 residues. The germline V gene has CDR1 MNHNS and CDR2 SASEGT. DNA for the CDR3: TGTGCCAGTTCCGCAGGGGTAATGAACACTGAAGCTTTCTTT. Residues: CASSAGVMNTEAFF.

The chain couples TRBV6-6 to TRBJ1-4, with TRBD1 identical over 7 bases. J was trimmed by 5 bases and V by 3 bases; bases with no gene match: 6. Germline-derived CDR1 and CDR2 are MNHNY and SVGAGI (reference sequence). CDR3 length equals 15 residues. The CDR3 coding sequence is TGTGCCAGCAGTTATCGGGGACAGATGAATGAAAAACTGTTTTTT. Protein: CASSYRGQMNEKLFF.

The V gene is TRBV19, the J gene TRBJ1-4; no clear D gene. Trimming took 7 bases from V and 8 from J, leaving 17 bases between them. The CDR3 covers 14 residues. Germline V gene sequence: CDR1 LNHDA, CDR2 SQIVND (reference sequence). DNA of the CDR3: TGTGCCAGTACTTCTCCTTTTGGTAGCGAAAAACTGTTTTTT. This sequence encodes CASTSPFGSEKLFF.

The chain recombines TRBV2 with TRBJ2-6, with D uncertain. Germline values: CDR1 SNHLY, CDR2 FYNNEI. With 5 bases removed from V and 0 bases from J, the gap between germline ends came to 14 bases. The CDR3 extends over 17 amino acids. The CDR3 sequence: CASSQDGSASGANVLTF. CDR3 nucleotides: TGTGCCAGCAGTCAGGACGGAAGCGCCTCTGGGGCCAACGTCCTGACTTTC. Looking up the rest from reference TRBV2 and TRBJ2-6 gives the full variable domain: EPEVTQTPSHQVTQMGQEVILRCVPISNHLYFYWYRQILGQKVEFLVSFYNNEISEKSEIFDDQFSVERPDGSNFTLKIRSTKLEDSAMYFCASSQDGSASGANVLTFGAGSRLTVL.

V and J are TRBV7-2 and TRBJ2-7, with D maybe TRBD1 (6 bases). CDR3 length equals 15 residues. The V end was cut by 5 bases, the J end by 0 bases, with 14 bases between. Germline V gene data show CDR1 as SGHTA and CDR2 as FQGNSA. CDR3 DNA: TGTGCCAGCAGCCTTACTCGGACAGTCTCCTACGAGCAGTACTTC. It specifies CASSLTRTVSYEQYF.

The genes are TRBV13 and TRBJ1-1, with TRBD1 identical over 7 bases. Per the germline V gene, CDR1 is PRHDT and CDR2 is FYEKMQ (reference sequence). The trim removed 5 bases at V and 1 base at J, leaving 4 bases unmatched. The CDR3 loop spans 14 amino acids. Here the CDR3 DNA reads TGTGCCAGCAGCGGCCGACAGGGGAACACTGAAGCTTTCTTT. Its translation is CASSGRQGNTEAFF.

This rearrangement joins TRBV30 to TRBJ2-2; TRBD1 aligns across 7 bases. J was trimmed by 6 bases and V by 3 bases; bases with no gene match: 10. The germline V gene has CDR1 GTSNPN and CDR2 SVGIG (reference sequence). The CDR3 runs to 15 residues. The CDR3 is CAWRLTGRIAGELFF. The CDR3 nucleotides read TGTGCCTGGAGGCTGACAGGGCGTATCGCCGGGGAGCTGTTTTTT.

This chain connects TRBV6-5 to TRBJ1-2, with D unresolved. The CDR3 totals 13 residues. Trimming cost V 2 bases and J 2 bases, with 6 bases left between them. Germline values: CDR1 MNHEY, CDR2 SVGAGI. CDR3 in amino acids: CASSYQDNYGYTF. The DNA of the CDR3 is TGTGCCAGCAGTTACCAGGACAACTATGGCTACACCTTC.

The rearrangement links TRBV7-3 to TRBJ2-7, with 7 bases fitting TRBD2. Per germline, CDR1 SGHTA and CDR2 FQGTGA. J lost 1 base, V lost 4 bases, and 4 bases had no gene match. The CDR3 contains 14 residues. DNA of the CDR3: TGTGCCAGCAGCTCCCACGGGGGGTCCTACGAGCAGTACTTC. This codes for CASSSHGGSYEQYF.